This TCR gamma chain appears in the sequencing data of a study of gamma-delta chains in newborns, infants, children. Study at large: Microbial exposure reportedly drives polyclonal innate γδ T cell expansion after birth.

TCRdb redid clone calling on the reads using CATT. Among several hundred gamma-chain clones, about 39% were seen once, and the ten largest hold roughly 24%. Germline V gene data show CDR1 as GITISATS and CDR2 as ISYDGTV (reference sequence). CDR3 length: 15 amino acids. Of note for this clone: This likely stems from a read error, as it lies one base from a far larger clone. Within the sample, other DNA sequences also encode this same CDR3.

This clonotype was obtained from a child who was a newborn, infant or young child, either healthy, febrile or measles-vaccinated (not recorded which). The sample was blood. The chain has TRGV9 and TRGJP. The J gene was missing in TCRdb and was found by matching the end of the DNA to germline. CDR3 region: CALWEVQLGKKIKVF. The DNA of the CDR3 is TGTGCCCTGTGGGAGGTGCAGTTGGGCAAAAAAATCAAGGTATTT.